Listed below are T cell receptor beta chains from one sample, sequenced in a study of blood T cells in healthy people across ages. MiXCR, applied by TCRdb to the 5' RACE reads, yields one record per CDR3 protein. The table includes roughly 1.6 million distinct CDR3 sequences, 30% to 35% detected once. The sequenced sample was blood. These receptors were collected from a woman in her twenties or thirties in good health. Both conserved end residues are part of each CDR3. The D gene is left open where the match is weak. Where a row states a size, it is once, few, many or the class of an expanded clone; other rows omit it.

TRBD1 TRBJ2-7 TRBV5-1 NA CASSSLDRELEQYF TGCGCCAGCAGCTCACTGGACAGGGAACTCGAGCAGTACTTC
NA TRBJ1-2 TRBV13 many CASSVQGSNYGYTF TGTGCCAGCAGCGTACAGGGATCTAACTATGGCTACACCTTC
NA TRBJ2-7 TRBV27 NA CASSSTGPCEQYF TGTGCCAGCAGTTCGACAGGACCCTGCGAGCAGTACTTC
NA TRBJ1-1 TRBV29-1 few CSVGWRTEAFF TGCAGCGTGGGCTGGAGGACTGAAGCTTTCTTT
NA TRBJ2-5 TRBV20-1 many CSALSGSKTQYF TGCAGTGCGCTATCGGGGTCGAAGACCCAGTACTTC
TRBD2 TRBJ2-4 TRBV30 once CAWRGAGAKNIQYF TGTGCCTGGAGGGGAGCGGGAGCAAAAAACATTCAGTACTTC
TRBD2 TRBJ2-7 TRBV4-2 few CASSQASGGGYEQYF TGTGCCAGCAGCCAAGCTAGCGGGGGGGGGTACGAGCAGTACTTC
TRBD2 TRBJ2-5 TRBV7-6 once CASSLTLLAGVEETQYF TGTGCCAGCAGCCTTACCTTACTAGCGGGAGTTGAGGAGACCCAGTACTTC
NA TRBJ2-5 TRBV9 many CASSVGLTVQETQYF TGTGCCAGCAGCGTAGGGTTAACGGTTCAAGAGACCCAGTACTTC
NA TRBJ2-1 TRBV25-1 few CASSEYRDYNEQFF TGTGCCAGCAGTGAATACAGGGACTACAATGAGCAGTTCTTC
NA TRBJ2-7 TRBV28 few CASSTLLPGYEQYF TGTGCCAGCAGTACACTCCTCCCGGGCTACGAGCAGTACTTC
TRBD1 TRBJ1-4 TRBV29-1 NA CSVGPAGGFNEKLFF TGCAGCGTTGGTCCGGCAGGGGGATTTAATGAAAAACTGTTTTTT
NA TRBJ2-3 TRBV27 few CASSRAPMDTQYF TGTGCCAGCAGTCGGGCCCCAATGGATACGCAGTATTTT
TRBD2 TRBJ2-1 TRBV9 few CASSVDGGGPNNEQFF TGTGCCAGCAGCGTAGACGGCGGGGGGCCGAATAATGAGCAGTTCTTC
NA TRBJ2-5 TRBV3-1 few CASSQVRERLETQYF TGTGCCAGCAGCCAAGTAAGGGAGAGGCTAGAGACCCAGTACTTC
NA TRBJ2-4 TRBV5-1 NA CASRGEMGRIQYF TGCGCCAGCAGGGGGGAAATGGGGCGCATTCAGTACTTC
NA TRBJ2-4 TRBV20-1 few CSARDPTGPSEEGQYF TGCAGTGCTAGAGATCCAACGGGACCGTCGGAGGAAGGGCAGTACTTC
NA TRBJ2-5 TRBV29-1 once CSVAQGSYQETQYF TGCAGCGTTGCACAGGGCTCGTACCAAGAGACCCAGTACTTC
NA TRBJ1-6 TRBV7-2 NA CASSLERARSPLHF TGTGCCAGCAGCCTCGAGAGGGCGCGGTCACCCCTCCACTTT
TRBD1 TRBJ2-7 TRBV29-1 few CSVTGWGQGVYEQYF TGCAGCGTTACGGGGTGGGGACAGGGGGTGTACGAGCAGTACTTC
NA TRBJ2-5 TRBV28 NA CASSFVSPETQYF TGTGCCAGCAGTTTCGTTTCCCCGGAGACCCAGTACTTC
TRBD2 TRBJ2-1 TRBV4-1 few CASSHLAGGYSSYNEQFF TGCGCCAGCAGCCACCTAGCGGGGGGCTACAGCTCCTACAATGAGCAGTTCTTC
TRBD2 TRBJ2-3 TRBV5-1 NA CASSSGTSGGASGDTQYF TGCGCCAGCAGCTCCGGGACTAGCGGGGGGGCTTCCGGAGATACGCAGTATTTT
NA TRBJ2-5 TRBV5-5 few CASSLVEGGTQYF TGTGCCAGCAGCTTGGTAGAGGGTGGGACCCAGTACTTC
TRBD1 TRBJ1-2 TRBV5-6 once CASSLPNPGTGHPGGYTF TGTGCCAGCAGCTTGCCGAACCCCGGGACAGGCCACCCGGGTGGCTACACCTTC
NA TRBJ1-3 TRBV29-1 many CSARTGSSGNTIYF TGCAGCGCAAGGACGGGGAGCTCTGGAAACACCATATATTTT
NA TRBJ1-5 TRBV6-6 NA CASRPTEEQPQHF TGTGCCAGCAGACCGACGGAGGAGCAGCCCCAGCATTTT
NA TRBJ2-1 TRBV5-6 many CASSLLGSEQFF TGTGCCAGCAGTTTACTGGGGTCCGAGCAGTTCTTC
TRBD2 TRBJ2-6 TRBV2 NA CASRGGAGSGANVLTF TGTGCCAGCCGGGGAGGGGCAGGCTCTGGGGCCAACGTCCTGACTTTC
NA TRBJ1-5 TRBV6-1 few CASSDLRDQPQHF TGTGCCAGCAGTGATTTAAGGGATCAGCCCCAGCATTTT
NA TRBJ2-5 TRBV20-1 NA CSARGGLPWGTYF TGCAGTGCTAGGGGAGGCCTTCCGTGGGGTACGTACTTC
TRBD1 TRBJ2-6 TRBV10-2 once CASRVRTGGNSGANVLTF TGCGCCAGCAGGGTTAGGACAGGGGGCAACTCTGGGGCCAACGTCCTGACTTTC
TRBD2 TRBJ2-3 TRBV7-2 few CASSFLTSGAYF TGTGCCAGCAGCTTCTTGACTAGCGGGGCGTATTTT
NA TRBJ2-3 TRBV7-8 few CASSLNPSPGTDTQYF TGTGCCAGCAGCTTAAATCCCTCCCCCGGCACAGATACGCAGTATTTT
NA TRBJ2-1 TRBV10-3 many CAISESINEQFF TGTGCCATCAGTGAGTCGATAAATGAGCAGTTCTTC
TRBD2 TRBJ2-3 TRBV7-3 few CASSFRGDTDTQYF TGTGCCAGCAGCTTCCGGGGGGATACAGATACGCAGTATTTT
NA TRBJ2-7 TRBV4-1 NA CASSQEGQRAVGSYEQYF TGCGCCAGCAGCCAAGAAGGGCAGAGGGCCGTGGGGTCCTACGAGCAGTACTTC
NA TRBJ2-5 TRBV10-3 few CAISESSRVLQGTQYF TGTGCCATCAGTGAGTCGAGCAGGGTACTACAAGGGACCCAGTACTTC
NA TRBJ2-5 TRBV5-1 NA CASSSMGAQETQYF TGCGCCAGCAGCTCGATGGGAGCGCAAGAGACCCAGTACTTC
TRBD2 TRBJ2-1 TRBV5-1 NA CASSPGRGGNYNEQFF TGCGCCAGCAGCCCTGGACGGGGGGGGAATTACAATGAGCAGTTCTTC
NA TRBJ2-1 TRBV20-1 NA CSARGTGIHNEQFF TGCAGTGCTAGGGGTACGGGAATACACAATGAGCAGTTCTTC
NA TRBJ2-1 TRBV24-1 NA CATSPTDTSNYNEQFF TGTGCCACCAGTCCAACGGACACCTCCAACTACAATGAGCAGTTCTTC
TRBD1 TRBJ2-5 TRBV20-1 NA CSAIQPKTGVGTQYF TGCAGTGCCATCCAACCGAAGACAGGGGTTGGGACCCAGTACTTC
NA TRBJ2-7 TRBV5-6 few CASSAWTESYEQYF TGTGCCAGCAGCGCATGGACAGAATCCTACGAGCAGTACTTC
TRBD2 TRBJ2-1 TRBV20-1 NA CSAKDSGRAGEQFF TGCAGTGCCAAGGATAGCGGGAGGGCGGGTGAGCAGTTCTTC
NA TRBJ2-1 TRBV12-3/TRBV12-4 few CASSLTLGEDNEQFF TGTGCCAGCAGTTTAACGCTGGGGGAGGACAATGAGCAGTTCTTC
NA TRBJ2-6 TRBV9 few CASSKGRVSGANVLTF TGTGCCAGCAGCAAGGGGCGGGTTTCTGGGGCCAACGTCCTGACTTTC
TRBD2 TRBJ2-1 TRBV4-1 NA CASSQGRVAGAGEQFF TGCGCCAGCAGCCAAGGTCGGGTAGCGGGAGCCGGTGAGCAGTTCTTC
NA TRBJ2-5 TRBV5-1 NA CASSLALQATSQETQYF TGCGCCAGCAGCTTGGCCCTGCAGGCCACGTCCCAAGAGACCCAGTACTTC
NA TRBJ2-7 TRBV12-3/TRBV12-4 NA CASSLVGGVYEQYF TGTGCCAGCAGTTTAGTTGGCGGGGTGTACGAGCAGTACTTC
TRBD1 TRBJ1-2 TRBV6-4 NA CASSTRWTGGEANYGYTF TGTGCCAGCAGTACCCGTTGGACAGGGGGGGAGGCTAACTATGGCTACACCTTC
NA TRBJ2-7 TRBV20-1 few CSARDDGKSYEQYF TGCAGTGCTAGAGACGATGGGAAATCCTACGAGCAGTACTTC
NA TRBJ2-7 TRBV4-1 many CASSHFKLSYEQYF TGCGCCAGCAGCCATTTCAAATTATCCTACGAGCAGTACTTC
NA TRBJ2-7 TRBV5-5 NA CASSPDGTTSEQYF TGTGCCAGCAGCCCGGACGGCACGACCTCCGAGCAGTACTTC